The source of this T cell receptor beta chain is a study of post-analysis software for immune sequencing data. The study, taken as a whole, reports: Patients showed TRBV5-6, TRBV5-1 and TRBV20-1 among a few TRBV segments more frequent than in controls.

This clonotype showed up just once. The antigen is undetermined. Every TCR beta cDNA library bore unique molecular identifiers. TCRdb re-called the PCR reads through MiXCR, storing one row per CDR3 protein. The repertoire includes about 810,000 distinct CDR3 sequences, approximately 57% of them detected once, and 4.6% sits in the top ten. Germline V lookup: CDR1 SQVTM, CDR2 ANQGSEA. This CDR3 has 13 amino acids. Trimming shortened V by 7 bases and J by 6 bases, and 19 bases separated the two germline ends. V usage is TRBV29-1 and J usage is TRBJ2-7; TRBD2 might be the D (5 bases). The sequence was obtained from a girl between 10 and 17 years old with multiple sclerosis. Sample: blood. The CDR3 bases are TGCAGCGGGGGAAGGGAAATGGACTCCGAGCAGTACTTC. This encodes CSGGREMDSEQYF.